The 8 T cell receptor beta chains given below trace back to one sample, sequenced in a study of cytotoxic CD8 clonotypes in ibrutinib-treated CLL. Data came from immunoSEQ multiplex PCR; TCRdb stores just in-frame clones and leaves some out. The sample lists some 70,000 clones, about nine tenths occurring once. The material was PBMCs, obtained after 12 months of ibrutinib treatment. The receptor set was obtained from a human donor with chronic lymphocytic leukemia.

The chain is built from TRBV2 and TRBJ2-2; perhaps TRBD2 as D (6 bases). Per the germline V gene, CDR1 is SNHLY and CDR2 is FYNNEI. Trimming shortened V by 6 bases and J by 3 bases, and 14 bases separated the two germline ends. This CDR3 is built from 15 residues. CDR3 sequence (DNA): TGTGCCAGCAGGGCACTAGCTGGGGACACCGGGGAGCTGTTTTTT. Its translation is CASRALAGDTGELFF.

CDR3 sequence reads: CASSLVSDTQYF. The CDR3 coding sequence is TGCGCCAGCAGCTTGGTGTCTGATACGCAGTATTTT. This sequence joins TRBV5-1 and TRBJ2-3; the D is unclear. V was clipped by 0 bases and J by 6 bases, with 5 bases between them. Germline V lookup: CDR1 SGHRS, CDR2 YFSETQ. The CDR3 is made up of 12 amino acids.

The chain carries TRBV27 and TRBJ2-2, with TRBD2 matching over 11 bases. V lost 1 base, J lost 6 bases, and 4 bases stayed unmatched. Per germline, CDR1 MNHEY and CDR2 SMNVEV (reference sequence). The CDR3 loop spans 16 amino acids. CDR3: CASSLFSGRGPGELFF. CDR3 DNA: TGTGCCAGCAGTTTATTTAGCGGGAGGGGTCCCGGGGAGCTGTTTTTT.

This clone was observed once. The chain uses TRBV27 and TRBJ1-1; D not certain. CDR3 length: 12 residues. V was trimmed by 6 bases and J by 3 bases, leaving 8 bases between them. Germline CDR1 and CDR2: MNHEY and SMNVEV (reference sequence). In DNA, the CDR3 is TGTGCCAGCAGGAGCGCGGACACTGAAGCTTTCTTT. This gives the protein CASRSADTEAFF.

CDR3 sequence reads: CASSTHRRVTEAFF. CDR3 nucleotides: TGTGCCAGTAGTACGCACAGGAGAGTCACTGAAGCTTTCTTT. The chain carries TRBV19 and TRBJ1-1; D might be TRBD1 (5 bases). V shed 4 bases and J shed 4 bases, with 13 bases lying between them. This CDR3 is 14 amino acids long. Germline loops: CDR1 LNHDA, CDR2 SQIVND (reference sequence).

The CDR3, as DNA: TGCGCCAGCAGAGACAGCGCCTCTGGAAACACCATATATTTT. It is translated as CASRDSASGNTIYF. This chain links TRBV10-2 with TRBJ1-3; the D gene is possibly TRBD1 (5 bases). The germline gives CDR1 WSHSY, CDR2 SAAADI. V was pared by 6 bases and J by 0 bases, with 9 bases between. This CDR3 spans 14 amino acids.

The rearrangement joins TRBV6-1 to TRBJ1-6; D unresolved. The CDR3 contains 14 residues. Per the germline V gene, CDR1 is MNHNS and CDR2 is SASEGT. Trimming left V 4 bases short and J 6 bases short, with 10 bases between. As DNA, the CDR3 is TGTGCCAGCAGTGGCTACACTAGTAATTCACCCCTCCACTTT. This codes for CASSGYTSNSPLHF.

The chain links TRBV29-1 to TRBJ1-2; 7 positions agree with TRBD1. Per the germline V gene, CDR1 is SQVTM and CDR2 is ANQGSEA. This CDR3 is 15 amino acids long. Trimming removed 1 base from V and 8 bases from J; junction bases left unmatched: 13. The CDR3 sequence is CSVEVSDRASGGYTF. The CDR3 DNA sequence: TGCAGCGTTGAAGTAAGCGACAGGGCGTCGGGCGGCTACACCTTC. Full variable domain (rest looked up from reference TRBV29-1 and TRBJ1-2): SAVISQKPSRDICQRGTSLTIQCQVDSQVTMMFWYRQQPGQSLTLIATANQGSEATYESGFVIDKFPISRPNLTFSTLTVSNMSPEDSSIYLCSVEVSDRASGGYTFGSGTRLTVV.